The rows below give T cell receptor beta chains drawn from one sample of a study of cytomegalovirus exposure and HLA in healthy donors. Sequenced by immunoSEQ multiplex PCR; TCRdb stores in-frame clones only, minus some. The repertoire includes around 180,000 clones, around 79% of them detected once, and 1.5% to 2% sits in the top ten. Input material: PBMCs. The receptors here all came from a woman in her forties or fifties in good health and CMV-seronegative. Both conserved end residues are part of each CDR3. Each record gives: CDR3 DNA, CDR3 protein, clone size, D gene, J gene, V gene. A D gene is named only where the DNA matches it firmly. The size entry is marked missing in some rows and otherwise reads once, few, many or a size class.

CDR3nt: TGCGCCAGCAGCTTGGATTTTCAAACCAGAGGCGGGAGCGAGCAGTTCTTC
CDR3aa: CASSLDFQTRGGSEQFF
abundance: once
d_gene: TRBD2
j_gene: TRBJ2-1
v_gene: TRBV5-1

CDR3nt: TGTGCCAGCAGCGAGGGCTGGGTCGATAGCAATCAGCCCCAGCATTTT
CDR3aa: CASSEGWVDSNQPQHF
abundance: NA
d_gene: NA
j_gene: TRBJ1-5
v_gene: TRBV7-8

CDR3nt: TGTGCCAGCAGCCTACAGGACAGGGAAGGGTACGAGCAGTACTTC
CDR3aa: CASSLQDREGYEQYF
abundance: NA
d_gene: TRBD1
j_gene: TRBJ2-7
v_gene: TRBV7-2

CDR3nt: TGTGCCAGCAGACGAATCGGGACAGGGGACACCGGGGAGCTGTTTTTT
CDR3aa: CASRRIGTGDTGELFF
abundance: NA
d_gene: TRBD1
j_gene: TRBJ2-2
v_gene: TRBV25-1

CDR3nt: TGTGCCAGTATCTCCCGCGGCGCAGAACTTACGAACACTGAAGCTTTCTTT
CDR3aa: CASISRGAELTNTEAFF
abundance: NA
d_gene: NA
j_gene: TRBJ1-1
v_gene: TRBV19

CDR3nt: TGTGCCAGCAGCCCGACTGGACGTGGTTTGCGGGATACCTACGAGCAGTACTTC
CDR3aa: CASSPTGRGLRDTYEQYF
abundance: once
d_gene: NA
j_gene: TRBJ2-7
v_gene: TRBV7-9

CDR3nt: TGTGCCAGCAGCGTAGGGGCGGGAGGAGGAGATACGCAGTATTTT
CDR3aa: CASSVGAGGGDTQYF
abundance: NA
d_gene: TRBD2
j_gene: TRBJ2-3
v_gene: TRBV9

CDR3nt: TGTGCCAGCAGCGTAGGGGCAGGGCAAGAGACCCAGTACTTC
CDR3aa: CASSVGAGQETQYF
abundance: NA
d_gene: NA
j_gene: TRBJ2-5
v_gene: TRBV9

CDR3nt: TGTGCCAGCTCGGATACAGCGAACACTGAAGCTTTCTTT
CDR3aa: CASSDTANTEAFF
abundance: NA
d_gene: NA
j_gene: TRBJ1-1
v_gene: TRBV18

CDR3nt: TGTGCCAGTGTGAAACAGAGGAACACTGAAGCTTTCTTT
CDR3aa: CASVKQRNTEAFF
abundance: few
d_gene: NA
j_gene: TRBJ1-1
v_gene: TRBV28

CDR3nt: TGTGCCAGCAGCTCGAATTGGGGCGGGGGGGCATTGAATGAGCAGTTCTTC
CDR3aa: CASSSNWGGGALNEQFF
abundance: NA
d_gene: TRBD2
j_gene: TRBJ2-1
v_gene: TRBV7-2

CDR3nt: TGTGCCAGCACCCCAGGGGGCCGCCGGAAAGCGGGCTACACCTTC
CDR3aa: CASTPGGRRKAGYTF
abundance: few
d_gene: TRBD1
j_gene: TRBJ1-2
v_gene: TRBV28

CDR3nt: TGTGCCAGCAGCGGCGGAACAGGGGTCGGCTATGGCTACACCTTC
CDR3aa: CASSGGTGVGYGYTF
abundance: NA
d_gene: TRBD1
j_gene: TRBJ1-2
v_gene: TRBV7-9

CDR3nt: TGCGCCAGCAGCCAAGTGTCCTTCCCCGGGGAGCTGTTTTTT
CDR3aa: CASSQVSFPGELFF
abundance: few
d_gene: NA
j_gene: TRBJ2-2
v_gene: TRBV4-1

CDR3nt: TGTGCCAGCACCCAGAGAGGGGGGGGTGAAAAACTGTTTTTT
CDR3aa: CASTQRGGGEKLFF
abundance: NA
d_gene: NA
j_gene: TRBJ1-4
v_gene: TRBV7-9

CDR3nt: TGTGCCAGCAGCTTACTGACTAGCGGACTATACAATGAGCAGTTCTTC
CDR3aa: CASSLLTSGLYNEQFF
abundance: once
d_gene: TRBD2
j_gene: TRBJ2-1
v_gene: TRBV7-8

CDR3nt: TGTGCCAGCAGCTCGCGACCGGGGACAGCAACTGGAAACACCATATATTTT
CDR3aa: CASSSRPGTATGNTIYF
abundance: NA
d_gene: TRBD1
j_gene: TRBJ1-3
v_gene: TRBV7-8